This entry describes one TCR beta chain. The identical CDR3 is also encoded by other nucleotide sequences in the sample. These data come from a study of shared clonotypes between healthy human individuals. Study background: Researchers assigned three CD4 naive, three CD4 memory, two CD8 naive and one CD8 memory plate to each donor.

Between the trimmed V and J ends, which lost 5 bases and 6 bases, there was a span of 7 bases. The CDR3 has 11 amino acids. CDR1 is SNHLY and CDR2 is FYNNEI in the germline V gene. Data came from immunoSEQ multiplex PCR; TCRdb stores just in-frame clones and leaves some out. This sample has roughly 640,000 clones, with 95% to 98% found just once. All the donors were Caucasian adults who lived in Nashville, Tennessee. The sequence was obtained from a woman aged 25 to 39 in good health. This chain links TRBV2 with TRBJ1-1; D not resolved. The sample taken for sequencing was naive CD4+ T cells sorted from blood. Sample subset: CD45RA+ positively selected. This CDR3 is CASSYRAEAFF. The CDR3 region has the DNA TGTGCCAGCAGTTATCGAGCTGAAGCTTTCTTT.